This T cell receptor (beta chain) was sequenced during a study of blood T cell repertoires in COVID-19. Overall study context: The United States, Italy and Spain supplied acute and convalescent COVID-19 samples. The cDNA or gDNA used as material had been derived from T cells, B-cell-depleted T cells, or PBMCs.

Under the authors' procedure: Estimation of nucleated cell counts relied on the amplification of reference gene primers. Clones were sequenced by immunoSEQ multiplex PCR, and TCRdb holds only the in-frame ones, with some missing. That table gives V, J and clone size, and the DNA gave D and trimming. The table has approximately 100,000 clones, approximately 90% seen once. Germline V gives CDR1 GTSNPN, CDR2 SVGIG (reference sequence). The CDR3 has 17 residues. V gave up 1 base and J gave up 7 bases; unmatched junction bases: 16. This rearrangement joins TRBV30 to TRBJ2-1, with 7 nucleotides matching TRBD2. This receptor was taken from a middle-aged man with acute or convalescent COVID-19. Input material: peripheral blood. The CDR3 sequence: CAWSGRIPGTIWNEQFF. CDR3 nucleotides: TGTGCCTGGAGTGGACGGATCCCCGGGACTATATGGAATGAGCAGTTCTTC.